The 27 T cell receptor beta chains presented below share a single source sample, sequenced in a study of T cells in Graves' hyperthyroidism and ophthalmopathy. Regions amplified from RNA transcripts were the TCR beta CDR3 regions. HTBI primers were employed in a first-round RT-PCR of the TCR CDR3. TCRdb re-called the multiplex PCR reads with MiXCR, one entry per CDR3 protein. This table has fewer than 750,000 distinct CDR3 sequences, 46% appearing once. Sequencing used peripheral blood or thyroid tissue (not recorded which). Receptors were obtained from a woman aged 18-29 years with Graves' hyperthyroidism.

This clonotype has a count of ten or more. The chain is built from TRBV7-2 and TRBJ1-6; possible D gene TRBD1, 6 bases. The V gene's germline CDR1 is SGHTA and CDR2 FQGNSA. V lost 1 base and J lost 14, with 27 bases in between. The CDR3 has 18 residues. CDR3 region: CASSLVLFLGGSHSALHF. In DNA form, the CDR3 reads TGTGCCAGCAGCTTAGTCCTCTTCCTAGGGGGTTCACATTCGGCCCTCCACTTT.

In this sample, this clonotype turned up many times. The CDR3 is CASSLGGGSYEQYF. Here the CDR3 DNA reads TGTGCCAGCAGCTTAGGGGGCGGTTCCTACGAGCAGTACTTC. The chain uses TRBV7-9 and TRBJ2-7, with D maybe TRBD1 (5 bases). In germline, CDR1 is SEHNR, CDR2 FQNEAQ (reference sequence). Between the trimmed V and J ends, which lost 1 base and 1 base, there was a span of 8 bases. This CDR3 comprises 14 residues.

In its sample, this clonotype was seen a few times. The chain links TRBV20-1 to TRBJ2-7, with 8 bases that match TRBD2. Germline V gene sequence: CDR1 DFQATT, CDR2 SNEGSKA (reference sequence). The CDR3 sequence is 13 residues long. J was trimmed by 6 bases and V by 5 bases; bases with no gene match: 9. CDR3 in amino acids: CSAEGTSRSEQYF. CDR3 coding DNA: TGCAGTGCTGAAGGGACTAGTCGCTCCGAGCAGTACTTC.

To note about this clonotype: The junction departs from the called germline gene at one end, perhaps through a read error. The CDR3 is CASRPWTSGSTSSEQYF. The CDR3 bases are TGTGCCAGCAGACCTTGGACTAGCGGGAGCACCTCCTCCGAGCAGTACTTC. This chain connects TRBV7-2 to TRBJ2-7, with 13 bases lining up with TRBD2. CDR1 and CDR2 from the germline V gene are SGHTA and FQGNSA. The CDR3 length is 17 residues. The entire variable domain, with the rest obtained from reference TRBV7-2 and TRBJ2-7, is as follows: GAGVSQSPSNKVTEKGKDVELRCDPISGHTALYWYRQSLGQGLEFLIYFQGNSAPDKSGLPSDRFSAERTGGSVSTLTIQRTQQEDSAVYLCASRPWTSGSTSSEQYFGPGTRLTVT.

This clonotype appeared a few times. The chain joins TRBV9 to TRBJ2-5; 7 bases match TRBD1. Germline CDR1 and CDR2: SGDLS and YYNGEE. With V trimmed by 4 bases and J by 4 bases, 16 bases remained unmatched. CDR3 length equals 17 residues. Written as DNA, the CDR3 is TGTGCCAGCAGCACCCAACCCGACAGGGTAAACGGAGAGACCCAGTACTTC. Residues: CASSTQPDRVNGETQYF.

This clonotype was observed many times. V and J are TRBV7-2 and TRBJ1-4; D gene ambiguous. This CDR3 comprises 14 residues. Deletions cut 4 bases from V and 0 bases from J, with 6 bases between. CDR1 is SGHTA and CDR2 is FQGNSA in the germline V gene. CDR3 loop: CASSSRPTNEKLFF. CDR3 coding DNA: TGTGCCAGCAGCTCAAGACCAACTAATGAAAAACTGTTTTTT.

V is TRBV30 and J is TRBJ2-7; TRBD2 aligns across 7 bases. From germline, CDR1 is GTSNPN and CDR2 SVGIG (reference sequence). The J segment lost 5 bases and the V segment lost 0 bases, leaving 7 bases of the junction unmatched. This CDR3 comprises 14 residues. In DNA, the CDR3 is TGTGCCTGGAGTGTTTGGCGGGAGTCCAACGAGCAGTACTTC. Its translation is CAWSVWRESNEQYF.

This clonotype has ten or more counts. This rearrangement joins TRBV25-1 to TRBJ2-3, with D uncertain. The CDR3 spans 11 residues. Trimming stripped 6 bases from V and 5 bases from J, with 6 bases between. CDR1 and CDR2 from the germline V gene are MGHDK and SYGVNS. CDR3: CASRLRDTQYF. CDR3 DNA: TGTGCCAGCAGACTGAGAGATACGCAGTATTTT.

The table lists this clonotype with many counts. V usage is TRBV4-1 and J usage is TRBJ2-7; no definite D call. CDR3 length: 14 amino acids. Germline V CDR1 and CDR2: MGHRA, YSYEKL. Trimming pared 0 bases from V and 6 bases from J, leaving 12 bases between. For the CDR3, the DNA is TGCGCCAGCAGCCAAGATCCGGCCTGGGTCGAGCAGTACTTC. This sequence encodes CASSQDPAWVEQYF.

This clonotype was seen ten or more times. The chain employs TRBV7-9 and TRBJ2-2; 7 nucleotides match TRBD1. V lost 5 bases and J lost 2; bases outside the gene matches: 5. This CDR3 region has 15 residues. Germline lookup yields CDR1 SEHNR and CDR2 FQNEAQ (reference sequence). Written as DNA, the CDR3 is TGTGCCAGCAGCCCGGGGACAGTCAACACCGGGGAGCTGTTTTTT. Its translation is CASSPGTVNTGELFF.

The rearrangement uses TRBV20-1 and TRBJ2-5; TRBD1 matches at 8 bases. This CDR3 is 11 amino acids long. V shed 6 bases and J 5 bases; nucleotides not matched to a gene: 2. Germline CDR1 is DFQATT and CDR2 is SNEGSKA (reference sequence). CDR3: CSAQGAETQYF. The CDR3 nucleotides are TGCAGTGCCCAGGGGGCGGAGACCCAGTACTTC.

This clonotype was seen more than once but under ten times. The rearrangement uses TRBV4-3 and TRBJ2-2; weak D call: TRBD2 (6 bases). V lost 4 bases and J lost 2, with 14 bases in between. Germline lookup yields CDR1 LGHNA and CDR2 YSLEER. This CDR3 has 16 amino acids. The CDR3 DNA follows: TGCGCCAGCAGCCTCGACCCGGGACTTAACACCGGGGAGCTGTTTTTT. It yields the protein CASSLDPGLNTGELFF.

Turning to this clonotype: At one of its ends the junction is not consistent with the germline gene, which may arise from a read error. The chain recombines TRBV24-1 with TRBJ2-7; TRBD1 might be the D (6 bases). There are 14 residues in the CDR3. Looked up from germline, CDR1 is KGHDR and CDR2 is SFDVKD. CDR3 in DNA: TGTGCCACCAGTGACCGGGACACCTCTTACGAGCAGTGCTTC. Amino acid sequence: CATSDRDTSYEQCF.

The sample holds many counts of this clonotype. The chain joins TRBV20-1 to TRBJ1-2, with D unclear. Germline V gene sequence: CDR1 DFQATT, CDR2 SNEGSKA (reference sequence). The CDR3 loop spans 12 amino acids. Trimming shortened V by 6 bases and J by 0 bases, and 8 bases separated the two germline ends. The CDR3 DNA follows: TGCAGTGCGGCAGAAGCTAACTATGGCTACACCTTC. Its translation is CSAAEANYGYTF.

The chain is built from TRBV2 and TRBJ1-2; no clear D gene. CDR3 length: 12 residues. Per germline, CDR1 SNHLY and CDR2 FYNNEI. The V gene lost 1 base and the J gene lost 8 bases, with 8 bases spanning the gap. In nucleotides, the CDR3 is TGTGCCAGCAGTGAAGGCAATGGGGGCTACACCTTC. This encodes CASSEGNGGYTF.

The table lists this clonotype with many counts. CDR3: CALPGPANEQYF. DNA of the CDR3: TGTGCCCTACCGGGACCCGCCAACGAGCAGTACTTC. J is TRBJ2-7 and V is TRBV2, with D perhaps TRBD1 or TRBD2 (5 bases each). The CDR3 consists of 12 residues. The V end was cut by 11 bases, the J end by 5 bases, with 16 bases between. CDR1 and CDR2 from the germline V gene are SNHLY and FYNNEI.

This rearrangement joins TRBV6-4 to TRBJ2-2; no clear D gene. Germline V gene data show CDR1 as MRHNA and CDR2 as SNTAGT. V was clipped by 0 bases and J by 3 bases, with 8 bases between them. CDR3 length: 15 residues. This CDR3 is CASSDSKGDTGELFF. The CDR3 region has the DNA TGTGCCAGCAGTGACTCGAAAGGCGACACCGGGGAGCTGTTTTTT.

Written as DNA, the CDR3 is TGTGCCACCAGCAGACTGGGCAGGGGGCATCAGCCCCAGCATTTT. Translating gives CATSRLGRGHQPQHF. The chain joins TRBV15 to TRBJ1-5; TRBD1 matches at 8 bases. The CDR3 has 15 residues. Trimming removed 2 bases from V and 5 bases from J; junction bases left unmatched: 5. CDR1 is LNHNV and CDR2 is YYDKDF in the germline V gene (reference sequence).

This clonotype was seen at least ten times. This chain connects TRBV2 to TRBJ2-7, with 7 bases that match TRBD2. Per germline, CDR1 SNHLY and CDR2 FYNNEI. With V trimmed by 1 base and J by 5 bases, 5 bases remained unmatched. The CDR3 consists of 14 residues. The CDR3 is CASSEDAGEDEQYF. CDR3 bases: TGTGCCAGCAGTGAAGACGCGGGAGAGGACGAGCAGTACTTC.

The genes are TRBV12-3 or TRBV12-4 and TRBJ2-6; D is undetermined. This CDR3 has 14 amino acids. V lost 1 base, J lost 5 bases, and 6 bases lay in between. This chain's CDR3 is CASSLGMRANVLTF. The DNA for the CDR3 is TGTGCCAGCAGTTTAGGTATGAGGGCCAACGTCCTGACTTTC.

This clonotype was seen a handful of times. This chain links TRBV10-3 with TRBJ1-6; a possible D gene is TRBD1 (5 bases). CDR1 is ENHRY and CDR2 is SYGVKD in the germline V gene. The CDR3 runs to 13 residues. The ends were cut back, 7 bases at V and 7 bases at J, with 11 bases in the middle. The CDR3 sequence: CAITEGTNSPLHF. CDR3 nucleotides: TGTGCCATCACCGAAGGGACCAATTCACCCCTCCACTTT.

This clonotype was counted only a few times. The J gene is TRBJ1-1, the V gene TRBV12-3 or TRBV12-4; D ambiguous. CDR3 length equals 16 residues. Between the trimmed V and J ends, which lost 6 bases and 3 bases, there was a span of 20 bases. CDR3 in DNA: TGTGCCAGCAGCCCCCCCGGGCGCGGTCCGGACACTGAAGCTTTCTTT. Encoded protein: CASSPPGRGPDTEAFF.

The V and J genes are TRBV20-1 and TRBJ1-3; D gene uncertain. CDR3 size: 16 residues. The ends were cut back, 0 bases at V and 0 bases at J, with 12 bases in the middle. Germline CDR1 DFQATT, CDR2 SNEGSKA (reference sequence). The CDR3 DNA reads as TGCAGTGCTAGAGATTCTTCGGGGATCTCTGGAAACACCATATATTTT. Encoded protein: CSARDSSGISGNTIYF.

The chain joins TRBV29-1 to TRBJ1-1, with TRBD1 matching 9 bases. Germline-derived CDR1 and CDR2 are SQVTM and ANQGSEA. The length of the CDR3 is 14 residues. V gave up 4 bases and J gave up 11 bases; unmatched junction bases: 14. CDR3 coding DNA: TGCAGCGTTGGAGAGGACGACAGGGGGTTTGTGGCTTTCTTT. It encodes CSVGEDDRGFVAFF.

This clonotype was seen at least ten times. The chain is built from TRBV4-1 and TRBJ1-1; D ambiguous. The CDR3 totals 11 residues. The germline CDR1 and CDR2 sequences are MGHRA and YSYEKL. V lost 3 bases to trimming and J lost 8 bases, with 7 bases between them. The CDR3 loop reads CASSQLDEAFF. CDR3 DNA: TGCGCCAGCAGCCAGCTCGACGAAGCTTTCTTT.

In its sample, this clonotype was seen many times. This chain uses TRBV5-6 with TRBJ1-6, with D hard to call. Germline loops: CDR1 SGHDT, CDR2 YYEEEE. V was clipped by 3 bases and J by 9 bases, with 7 bases between them. This CDR3 is built from 12 residues. The chain's CDR3 is CASSYGSSPLHF. Written as DNA, the CDR3 is TGTGCCAGCAGCTATGGGAGTTCACCCCTCCACTTT.

The gene calls are TRBV5-1 and TRBJ2-7; no definite D call. Germline values: CDR1 SGHRS, CDR2 YFSETQ. The CDR3 covers 15 residues. The V end was cut by 3 bases, the J end by 4 bases, with 17 bases between. The CDR3 DNA reads TGCGCCAGCAGCTCTACTCCAGCCCCCTCTTACGAGCAGTACTTC. As protein: CASSSTPAPSYEQYF.